These 3 T cell receptor beta chains came from one sample sequenced in a study of siplizumab effects on memory and regulatory T cells. Repertoires were generated with immunoSEQ multiplex PCR, while TCRdb's copy carries only in-frame clones and drops some. The table has some 100,000 clones, about 92% seen once. Sequencing was done on a sample of Tregs sorted from blood. These receptors were taken from a human donor in good health.

This chain uses TRBV27 with TRBJ2-5, with TRBD1 matching over 8 bases. The CDR3 spans 15 residues. Germline assignment: CDR1 MNHEY and CDR2 SMNVEV (reference sequence). V lost 6 bases, J lost 1 base, and 7 bases stayed unmatched. CDR3 nucleotides: TGTGCCAGCAGGCCCAGGGGGCTTGGCCAAGAGACCCAGTACTTC. It translates to CASRPRGLGQETQYF.

The chain recombines TRBV14 with TRBJ2-1; possible D gene TRBD1, 5 bases. The CDR3 spans 14 residues. The germline V gene has CDR1 SGHDN and CDR2 FVKESK. Trimming left V 3 bases short and J 4 bases short, with 10 bases between. Written as DNA, the CDR3 is TGTGCCAGCAGCCATACGACAGCTTACAATGAGCAGTTCTTC. It codes for CASSHTTAYNEQFF.

The chain joins TRBV19 to TRBJ2-1, with TRBD2 identical over 10 bases. V shed 3 bases, J shed 9 bases, and the junction held 8 bases outside the gene matches. Looked up from germline, CDR1 is LNHDA and CDR2 is SQIVND (reference sequence). The CDR3 is 15 residues long. CDR3 coding DNA: TGTGCCAGTAGTATCAGTGGGACTAGCGTGAGTGAGCAGTTCTTC. It specifies CASSISGTSVSEQFF.